This T cell receptor beta chain is drawn from a study of cytomegalovirus exposure and HLA in healthy donors. Points from the study as a whole: Overall, approximately 150 TCR beta chains were annotated as cytomegalovirus-associated. In a later analysis, at a false discovery rate of 0.05, about 17,000 TCR beta sequences matched HLA alleles. Association of a missense DCLRE1C variant with TCR beta V- and J-gene trimming was reported in a later analysis.

In germline, CDR1 is MNHEY, CDR2 SVGAGI. CDR3 length equals 12 residues. Germline trimming cut 6 bases from V and 7 bases from J; bases unmatched to any gene: 5. These donors counted as nominally healthy when sampled, but unrecorded immune exposures were likely. Notes on this clone: What it binds is unknown.

Researchers ran the PCR with 60 Vbeta and 13 Jbeta primers. TCRdb keeps only in-frame clones here, not all; method: immunoSEQ multiplex PCR. The sample has approximately 190,000 clones, roughly 80% seen once. The sequenced material came from PBMCs. This chain uses TRBV6-5 with TRBJ1-2; 7 nucleotides align to TRBD1. This clonotype was obtained from a woman aged 18-29 years in good health and CMV-seronegative. For the CDR3, the DNA is TGTGCCAGCAGACTACAGGGGATTGGCTACACCTTC. Its protein product is CASRLQGIGYTF.